This T cell receptor (beta chain) appears in the sequencing data of a study of cytomegalovirus exposure and HLA in healthy donors. This clone was observed once. Its antigen is not known. Study results and caveats: Roughly uniform depth of sequencing across donors was assumed in presence/absence analyses. Analysis was performed later, and it showed HLA-associated TCR beta chains to be more clonally expanded than equally common others.

Per germline, CDR1 SGHTA and CDR2 FQGTGA. CDR3 size: 14 residues. Trimming removed 4 bases at V and 6 bases at J, with 12 bases between. With 60 Vbeta and 13 Jbeta primers, the PCR was carried out. TCRdb's table, derived via immunoSEQ multiplex PCR, lists solely in-frame clones and lacks some. The sample lists roughly 150,000 clones, 75% to 85% occurring once. The rearrangement joins TRBV7-3 to TRBJ2-2, with D unclear. What was sequenced was PBMCs. This clonotype was obtained from a woman aged 40 to 50 in good health and CMV-seropositive. CDR3 sequence: CASSYRHGAGELFF. DNA for the CDR3: TGTGCCAGCAGCTACCGTCATGGAGCCGGGGAGCTGTTTTTT.